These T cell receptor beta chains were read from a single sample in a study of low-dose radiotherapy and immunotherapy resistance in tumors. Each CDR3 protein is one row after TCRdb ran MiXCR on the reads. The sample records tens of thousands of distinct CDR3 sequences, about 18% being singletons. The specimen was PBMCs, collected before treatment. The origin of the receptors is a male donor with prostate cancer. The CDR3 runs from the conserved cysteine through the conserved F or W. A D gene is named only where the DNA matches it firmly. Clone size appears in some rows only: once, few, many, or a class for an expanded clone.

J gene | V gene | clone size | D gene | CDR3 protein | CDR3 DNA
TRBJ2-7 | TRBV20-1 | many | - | CSAWTNRGTYEQYF | TGCAGTGCTTGGACTAACAGGGGTACCTACGAGCAGTACTTC
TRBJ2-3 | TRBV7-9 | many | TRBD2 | CASSRKRTSGSTDTQYF | TGTGCCAGCAGCCGCAAACGGACTAGCGGTTCCACAGATACGCAGTATTTT
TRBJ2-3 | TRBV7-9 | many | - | CASSLAGSDTQYF | TGTGCCAGCAGCTTAGCGGGATCAGATACGCAGTATTTT
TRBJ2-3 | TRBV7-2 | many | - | CASSFDGRDPQYF | TGTGCCAGCAGCTTCGATGGCCGGGATCCGCAGTATTTT
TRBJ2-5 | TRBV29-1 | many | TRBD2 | CSVDGSGGETQYF | TGCAGCGTTGATGGTAGCGGGGGCGAGACCCAGTACTTC
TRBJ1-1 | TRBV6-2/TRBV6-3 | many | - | CASSLSGTSAFF | TGTGCCAGCAGTTTATCCGGGACCTCCGCTTTCTTT
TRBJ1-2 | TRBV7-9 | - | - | CASSHTGLGIYGYTF | TGTGCCAGCAGCCACACGGGGCTCGGCATCTATGGCTACACCTTC
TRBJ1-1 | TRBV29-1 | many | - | CSVEFKGPLEAFF | TGCAGCGTTGAGTTTAAGGGGCCCCTTGAAGCTTTCTTT
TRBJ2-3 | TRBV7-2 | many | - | CASSRGPGSDTQYF | TGTGCCAGCAGCCGGGGGCCTGGATCAGATACGCAGTATTTT
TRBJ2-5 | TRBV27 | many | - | CASSLNGGVRTQYF | TGTGCCAGCAGTTTAAACGGGGGAGTTCGGACCCAGTACTTC
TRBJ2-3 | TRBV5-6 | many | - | CASSLRVSTDTQYF | TGTGCCAGCAGCTTGAGGGTCAGCACAGATACGCAGTATTTT
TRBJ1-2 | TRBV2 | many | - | CASMRDRSTYGYTF | TGTGCCAGCATGAGGGATAGGAGTACCTATGGCTACACCTTC
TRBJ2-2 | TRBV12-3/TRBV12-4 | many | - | CASSGRGGELFF | TGTGCCAGCAGTGGAAGGGGCGGGGAGCTGTTTTTT
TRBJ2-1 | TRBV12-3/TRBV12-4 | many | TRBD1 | CASSETGGSYNEQFF | TGTGCCAGCAGCGAGACAGGGGGCTCCTACAATGAGCAGTTCTTC
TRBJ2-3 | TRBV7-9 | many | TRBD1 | CASSLMGQGSADTQYF | TGTGCCAGCAGCTTAATGGGACAGGGAAGCGCAGATACGCAGTATTTT
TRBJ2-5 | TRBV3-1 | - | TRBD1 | CASSQESTGGAEGETQYF | TGTGCCAGCAGCCAAGAATCGACAGGGGGCGCGGAGGGGGAGACCCAGTACTTC
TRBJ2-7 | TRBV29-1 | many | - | CSVQVSYEQYF | TGCAGCGTACAGGTCTCCTACGAGCAGTACTTC
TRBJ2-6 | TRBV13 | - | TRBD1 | CASRGWDSSSGANVLTF | TGTGCCAGCAGAGGGTGGGACAGTTCCTCTGGGGCCAACGTCCTGACTTTC
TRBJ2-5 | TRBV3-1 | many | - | CASDSRLGQETQYF | TGTGCCAGCGACTCTCGACTAGGACAAGAGACCCAGTACTTC
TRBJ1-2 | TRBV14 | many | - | CASSQALQGGYTF | TGTGCCAGCAGCCAAGCATTGCAGGGTGGCTACACCTTC
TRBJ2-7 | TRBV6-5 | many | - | CASSPPGAATNEQYF | TGTGCCAGCTCTCCTCCCGGGGCGGCGACGAACGAGCAGTACTTC
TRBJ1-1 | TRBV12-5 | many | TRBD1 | CASGLVLDRDMNTEAFF | TGTGCTAGTGGTTTGGTACTAGACAGGGACATGAACACTGAAGCTTTCTTT
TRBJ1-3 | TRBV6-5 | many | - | CASSLGTLGSGNTIYF | TGTGCCAGCAGTCTCGGGACACTGGGCTCTGGAAACACCATATATTTT
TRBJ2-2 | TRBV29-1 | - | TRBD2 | CSVGRGAATGELFF | TGCAGCGTTGGGCGGGGGGCGGCGACCGGGGAGCTGTTTTTT
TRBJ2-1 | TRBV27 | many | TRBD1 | CASSFGQGADNEQFF | TGTGCCAGCAGTTTCGGGCAGGGGGCGGACAATGAGCAGTTCTTC
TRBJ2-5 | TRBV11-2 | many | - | CASSLGFPGETQYF | TGTGCCAGCAGCTTAGGCTTCCCCGGGGAGACCCAGTACTTC
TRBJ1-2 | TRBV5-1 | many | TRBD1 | CASSSGDSWAHGYTF | TGCGCCAGCAGCTCCGGGGACAGTTGGGCCCATGGCTACACCTTC
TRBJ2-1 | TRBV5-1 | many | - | CASNPGGNNEQFF | TGCGCCAGCAACCCCGGAGGTAACAATGAGCAGTTCTTC
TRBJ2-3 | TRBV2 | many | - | CASRDGFRQYF | TGTGCCAGCAGAGACGGTTTTCGGCAGTATTTT
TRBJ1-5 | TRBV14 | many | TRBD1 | CASSQGQNQPQHF | TGCGCCAGCAGCCAGGGACAGAATCAGCCCCAGCATTTT
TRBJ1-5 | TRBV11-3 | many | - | CASSFLDYSNQPQHF | TGTGCCAGCAGCTTCCTGGACTATAGCAATCAGCCCCAGCATTTT
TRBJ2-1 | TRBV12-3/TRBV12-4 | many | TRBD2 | CASSLSGGAANEQFF | TGTGCCAGCAGTCTTAGCGGGGGGGCCGCCAATGAGCAGTTCTTC
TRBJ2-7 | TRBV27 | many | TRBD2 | CASSLFGLAGGYEQYF | TGTGCCAGCAGTTTATTTGGCCTAGCGGGGGGCTACGAGCAGTACTTC
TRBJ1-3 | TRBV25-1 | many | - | CASSEGAGEFSPIYF | TGTGCCAGCAGTGAAGGGGCAGGGGAGTTTAGCCCCATATATTTT
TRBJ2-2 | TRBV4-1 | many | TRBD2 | CASSLGLALTGELFF | TGCGCCAGCAGCCTGGGACTAGCGCTCACCGGGGAGCTGTTTTTT